Following are 3 T cell receptor beta chains from one sample sequenced in a study of Tregs in tolerant kidney transplant recipients. Sequenced by immunoSEQ multiplex PCR; TCRdb stores in-frame clones only, minus some. The data show 85,000 to 90,000 clones, 85% to 95% seen once. The material sequenced was CD8+ T cells from blood. All receptors derive from a human donor in good health.

The CDR3 nucleotides read TGTGCCAGCAGCTTGGTGGAGGGAGCCGAGCAGTACTTC. This codes for CASSLVEGAEQYF. The chain recombines TRBV5-6 with TRBJ2-7; D may be TRBD2 (6 bases). The CDR3 has 13 residues. CDR1 is SGHDT, CDR2 YYEEEE, per germline. Trimming stripped 0 bases from V and 6 bases from J, with 10 bases between.

The gene calls are TRBV27 and TRBJ2-5; TRBD2 might be the D (5 bases). CDR3 length: 14 amino acids. The V end lost 5 bases, the J end lost 5 bases, and 15 bases lay between the germline ends. Germline loops: CDR1 MNHEY, CDR2 SMNVEV (reference sequence). Here the CDR3 reads CASSGPGTWETQYF. CDR3 bases: TGTGCCAGCAGTGGACCGGGAACCTGGGAGACCCAGTACTTC.

The rearrangement links TRBV9 to TRBJ1-1, with unresolved D. There are 14 residues in the CDR3. The germline V gene encodes CDR1 SGDLS and CDR2 YYNGEE. Trimming removed 0 bases from V and 2 bases from J, with 8 bases in between. The CDR3, as DNA: TGTGCCAGCAGCGTAGTTCAGAAAAACACTGAAGCTTTCTTT. Encoded protein: CASSVVQKNTEAFF. Looking up the rest from reference TRBV9 and TRBJ1-1 gives the full variable domain: DSGVTQTPKHLITATGQRVTLRCSPRSGDLSVYWYQQSLDQGLQFLIQYYNGEERAKGNILERFSAQQFPDLHSELNLSSLELGDSALYFCASSVVQKNTEAFFGQGTRLTVV.